Below are 10 T cell receptor beta chains sequenced from a single sample in a study of T cell responses to AZD1222 COVID-19 vaccine. The method was immunoSEQ multiplex PCR; TCRdb's version includes in-frame clones alone and lacks a portion of them. Of roughly 87,000 clones detected, around nine tenths appear once; the ten largest clones hold about 7%. The sequencing used peripheral blood, collected 28 days after the second AZD1222 dose. All receptors derive from an adult who received the AZD1222 COVID-19 vaccine.

The chain combines TRBV6-5 with TRBJ1-3, with D possibly being TRBD1 (6 bases). CDR3 length: 15 amino acids. Trimming stripped 7 bases from V and 0 bases from J, with 13 bases between. The V gene's germline CDR1 is MNHEY and CDR2 SVGAGI. The CDR3 is CASKLTGYSGNTIYF. The CDR3 DNA follows: TGTGCCAGCAAGCTGACAGGTTACTCTGGAAACACCATATATTTT.

This clone was observed a single time. The chain is built from TRBV11-2 and TRBJ2-2, with D tentatively TRBD1 or TRBD2 (5 bases each). The CDR3 is 15 amino acids. In germline, CDR1 is SGHAT, CDR2 FQNNGV. The V gene lost 2 bases and the J gene lost 7 bases, with 14 bases spanning the gap. CDR3 DNA: TGTGCCAGCAGCTTAAGAGGGGAAGACGGCGGGGAGCTGTTTTTT. Amino acids: CASSLRGEDGGELFF.

The V and J genes are TRBV6-1 and TRBJ1-5; 7 positions match TRBD1. Trimming removed 2 bases from V and 2 bases from J; junction bases left unmatched: 3. The germline gives CDR1 MNHNS, CDR2 SASEGT. The CDR3 runs to 15 residues. The CDR3 DNA sequence: TGTGCCAGCAGTGAAATCGACAGGGGCAATCAGCCCCAGCATTTT. Translating gives CASSEIDRGNQPQHF.

The rearrangement links TRBV9 to TRBJ2-1, with 10 nucleotides matching TRBD2. The germline V gene encodes CDR1 SGDLS and CDR2 YYNGEE. With V trimmed by 0 bases and J by 7 bases, 7 bases remained unmatched. This CDR3 is built from 16 residues. The CDR3 region has the DNA TGTGCCAGCAGCGTAGGGAGCGGGAGGGGTTTGAATGAGCAGTTCTTC. It yields the protein CASSVGSGRGLNEQFF.

This rearrangement joins TRBV5-1 to TRBJ1-1, with unresolved D. CDR1 and CDR2 from the germline V gene are SGHRS and YFSETQ. Trimming left V 0 bases short and J 7 bases short, with 10 bases between. The length of the CDR3 is 13 residues. CDR3 in amino acids: CASSLVTTGEAFF. CDR3 nucleotides: TGCGCCAGCAGCTTGGTCACAACGGGTGAAGCTTTCTTT.

The chain employs TRBV24-1 and TRBJ1-1; the D gene is possibly TRBD1 (5 bases). CDR1 and CDR2 (germline): KGHDR, SFDVKD. Trimming took 8 bases from V and 5 from J, leaving 11 bases between them. The CDR3 covers 12 residues. CDR3 in DNA: TGTGCCACCAACAGCGGGGGGACTGAAGCTTTCTTT. Its protein is CATNSGGTEAFF.

The gene calls are TRBV7-3 and TRBJ2-1, with TRBD2 matching 7 bases. Germline V gene sequence: CDR1 SGHTA, CDR2 FQGTGA. The V and J ends lost 5 bases and 5 bases, in that order; junction bases with no gene match: 6. CDR3 length equals 14 residues. CDR3 sequence: CASSVGTTNNEQFF. The CDR3, as DNA: TGTGCCAGCAGCGTCGGGACTACAAACAATGAGCAGTTCTTC.

This clone was detected once. One end of the junction fails to match germline, which may point to a read error. The V gene is TRBV7-7, the J gene TRBJ1-4, with D hard to call. The CDR3 has 16 amino acids. The germline V gene has CDR1 SSHAT and CDR2 FNYEAQ (reference sequence). The CDR3 loop is CASSLGGGLGNEKLFF. The CDR3 DNA is TGTGCTAGCAGCTTAGGAGGAGGACTCGGTAATGAAAAACTGTTTTTT.

This clone was seen a single time. J is TRBJ2-5 and V is TRBV2; D is ambiguous. This CDR3 has 12 residues. The germline CDR1 and CDR2 sequences are SNHLY and FYNNEI. The V and J ends lost 6 bases and 5 bases respectively, with 10 bases between them. The CDR3 region has the DNA TGTGCCAGCAGATGGGGTGAGGAGACCCAGTACTTC. Translating gives CASRWGEETQYF.

The V call is TRBV7-9, the J call TRBJ1-2; D possibly corresponds to TRBD1 (6 bases). The CDR3 extends over 17 amino acids. Trimming cost V 0 bases and J 0 bases, with 14 bases left between them. Germline V lookup: CDR1 SEHNR, CDR2 FQNEAQ (reference sequence). As DNA, the CDR3 is TGTGCCAGCAGCTTAGCGCAGGGGCAGGGCCCTAACTATGGCTACACCTTC. It codes for CASSLAQGQGPNYGYTF.